The clone carrying this TCR beta chain was found a few times. V gave up 7 bases and J gave up 2 bases; unmatched junction bases: 14. Germline V gene lookup returns CDR1 LNHDA and CDR2 SQIVND (reference sequence). The length of the CDR3 is 17 residues. The data originate from a study of blood T cell repertoires in COVID-19. Study-wide context: Spain, Italy and the United States supplied samples that represented acute and convalescent COVID-19.

Participants, about 18 to 90 years old, spanned around 25 US areas. Measured with immunoSEQ multiplex PCR; TCRdb has only the in-frame clones, and not every one. The repertoire holds around 190,000 clones, with 81% as singletons. The genes are TRBV19 and TRBJ1-2, with 9 bases matching TRBD1. Sample: PBMCs or T cells enriched from blood (not recorded which). The receptor comes from a man in his forties who had recovered from COVID-19. CDR3 nucleotide sequence: TGTGCCAGTACCCCTACAGGGGGCTATCCTCCGAACTATGGCTACACCTTC. Its translation: CASTPTGGYPPNYGYTF.